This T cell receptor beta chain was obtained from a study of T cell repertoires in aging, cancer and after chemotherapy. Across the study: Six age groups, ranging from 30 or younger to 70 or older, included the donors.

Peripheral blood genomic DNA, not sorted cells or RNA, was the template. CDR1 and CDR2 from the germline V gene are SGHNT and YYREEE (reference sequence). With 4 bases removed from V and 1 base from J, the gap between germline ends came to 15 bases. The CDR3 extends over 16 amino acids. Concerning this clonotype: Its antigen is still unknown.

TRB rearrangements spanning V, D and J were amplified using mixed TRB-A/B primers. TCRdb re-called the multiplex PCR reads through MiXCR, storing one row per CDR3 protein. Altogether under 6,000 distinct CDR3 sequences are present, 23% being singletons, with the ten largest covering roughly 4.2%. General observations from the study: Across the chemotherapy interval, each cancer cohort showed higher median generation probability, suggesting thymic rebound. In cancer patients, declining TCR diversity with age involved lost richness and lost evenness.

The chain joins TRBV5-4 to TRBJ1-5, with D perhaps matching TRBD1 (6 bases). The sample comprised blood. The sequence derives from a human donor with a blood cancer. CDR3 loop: CASSAKQGWSNQPQHF. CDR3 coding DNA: TGTGCCAGCAGCGCCAAACAGGGATGGAGCAATCAGCCCCAGCATTTT.